One sample yielded the 16 T cell receptor beta chains listed below, sequenced in a study of blood T cell repertoires in COVID-19. Only in-frame clones appear in the TCRdb table, and some are missing; sequencing was by immunoSEQ multiplex PCR. The table includes under 200,000 clones, around nine tenths detected once. The material sequenced was peripheral blood. The receptors originated from a man between 18 and 29 years old with active or convalescent COVID-19.

This chain uses TRBV18 with TRBJ2-3; 7 bases are shared with TRBD2. The germline V gene has CDR1 KGHSH and CDR2 LQKENI. The J segment lost 1 base and the V segment lost 1 base, leaving 2 bases of the junction unmatched. The CDR3 contains 15 residues. Written as DNA, the CDR3 is TGTGCCAGCTCACCACTTCGGGGGGGCACAGATACGCAGTATTTT. It specifies CASSPLRGGTDTQYF.

This chain uses TRBV28 with TRBJ1-2, with a tentative D call TRBD1 (5 bases). CDR3 length equals 16 residues. V was clipped by 5 bases and J by 8 bases, with 24 bases between them. The germline V gene encodes CDR1 MDHEN and CDR2 SYDVKM. Here the CDR3 reads CASSINSSGREHGYTF. In DNA form, the CDR3 reads TGTGCCAGCAGTATCAATTCTTCGGGCAGGGAACACGGCTACACCTTC.

The chain couples TRBV7-2 to TRBJ2-3; 11 bases agree with TRBD2. The CDR3 consists of 17 residues. In germline, CDR1 is SGHTA, CDR2 FQGNSA. The V segment lost 2 bases and the J segment 2 bases; nucleotides outside the gene matches: 6. In nucleotides, the CDR3 is TGTGCCAGCAGCTTACGTGGTAGCGGGGGGGCCACAGATACGCAGTATTTT. Residues: CASSLRGSGGATDTQYF.

The gene calls are TRBV6-5 and TRBJ2-7, with 9 bases identical to TRBD2. The V gene's germline CDR1 is MNHEY and CDR2 SVGAGI. The V and J ends lost 7 bases and 3 bases, in that order; junction bases with no gene match: 7. This CDR3 is built from 14 residues. The CDR3 DNA reads as TGTGCCAGCACTTCGGGACTAGCCGTCTACGAGCAGTACTTC. Its translation: CASTSGLAVYEQYF.

The chain carries TRBV4-3 and TRBJ2-7; tentative D call: TRBD1 (5 bases). The germline V and J ends were trimmed by 2 bases and 6 bases, with 11 bases remaining between them. The germline gives CDR1 LGHNA, CDR2 YSLEER. This CDR3 contains 13 residues. DNA of the CDR3: TGCGCCAGCAGCCAACTTAGGGGATCCGAGCAGTACTTC. It translates to CASSQLRGSEQYF.

The rearrangement joins TRBV7-9 to TRBJ1-4; 11 bases match TRBD1. Germline CDR1 and CDR2: SEHNR and FQNEAQ (reference sequence). With 5 bases clipped from V and 3 bases from J, the junction kept 5 bases outside the gene matches. This CDR3 has 16 residues. CDR3 nucleotide sequence: TGTGCCAGCAGCACCGGGACAGGGGGACCTAATGAAAAACTGTTTTTT. Its translation is CASSTGTGGPNEKLFF.

The chain links TRBV11-3 to TRBJ2-3, with D possibly matching TRBD1 (6 bases). V gave up 3 bases and J gave up 2 bases, with 9 bases separating them. The germline V gene encodes CDR1 SGHNT and CDR2 YENEEA. The CDR3 contains 14 residues. The CDR3 DNA sequence: TGTGCCAGCAGCTTGGGACAAACCACAGATACGCAGTATTTT. This codes for CASSLGQTTDTQYF.

This sequence joins TRBV27 and TRBJ2-5; maybe TRBD1 (6 bases). V lost 7 bases and J 6 bases, leaving 21 bases between the germline ends. This CDR3 region has 15 residues. Germline V CDR1 and CDR2: MNHEY, SMNVEV (reference sequence). The CDR3 is CASTETGSGEKTQYF. CDR3 bases: TGTGCCAGCACCGAAACAGGGTCAGGAGAAAAGACCCAGTACTTC.

As concerns this clone: Other DNA sequences within the sample encode an identical CDR3. The J gene is TRBJ2-7, the V gene TRBV12-3 or TRBV12-4, with a possible D match to TRBD1 (6 bases). The CDR3 is 12 residues long. V lost 4 bases and J 3 bases, leaving 7 bases between the germline ends. The CDR3 region is CASSSDSYEQYF. The CDR3 DNA is TGTGCCAGCAGTTCGGACAGCTACGAGCAGTACTTC.

V gene TRBV6-5 combines with J gene TRBJ2-3, with 9 bases matching TRBD1. The length of the CDR3 is 15 residues. V was pared by 4 bases and J by 4 bases, with 6 bases of the junction left unmatched. The germline gives CDR1 MNHEY, CDR2 SVGAGI. CDR3 residues: CASSSPGQGADTQYF. Here the CDR3 DNA reads TGTGCCAGCAGTTCCCCGGGACAGGGCGCAGATACGCAGTATTTT.

As DNA, the CDR3 is TGCGCCAGCAGCGTACAGACAGGGGGAAACATTCAGTACTTC. Protein product: CASSVQTGGNIQYF. The gene calls are TRBV5-1 and TRBJ2-4; 9 positions match TRBD1. CDR1 is SGHRS and CDR2 is YFSETQ in the germline V gene. V shed 4 bases and J 6 bases; nucleotides not matched to a gene: 5. The CDR3 contains 14 residues.

In DNA, the CDR3 is TGTGCCAGCAGCTTAGAGAACAGGGTGACAGATACGCAGTATTTT. Translating it yields CASSLENRVTDTQYF. V usage is TRBV11-2 and J usage is TRBJ2-3; D may be TRBD1 (6 bases). V lost 0 bases, J lost 3 bases, and 10 bases lay in between. CDR1 and CDR2 (germline): SGHAT, FQNNGV. The CDR3 runs 15 residues. Filled out from reference TRBV11-2 and TRBJ2-3, the complete variable domain reads EAGVAQSPRYKIIEKRQSVAFWCNPISGHATLYWYQQILGQGPKLLIQFQNNGVVDDSQLPKDRFSAERLKGVDSTLKIQPAKLEDSAVYLCASSLENRVTDTQYFGPGTRLTVL.

The gene calls are TRBV10-1 and TRBJ1-3; D gene unclear. The CDR3 is made up of 12 amino acids. CDR1 is WNHNN and CDR2 is SYGVQD in the germline V gene (reference sequence). V lost 2 bases, J lost 10 bases, and 9 bases lay in between. The CDR3 DNA is TGCGCCAGCAGTGAGGCCTCCAGGACCATATATTTT. Translation: CASSEASRTIYF.

The chain is built from TRBV7-8 and TRBJ2-5, with D perhaps matching TRBD2 (6 bases). This CDR3 region has 15 residues. Trimming took 5 bases from V and 5 from J, leaving 18 bases between them. The germline V gene has CDR1 SGHVS and CDR2 FQNEAQ. This CDR3 is CASSLGQGRGETQYF. DNA for the CDR3: TGTGCCAGCAGCCTGGGGCAGGGACGGGGGGAGACCCAGTACTTC.

The chain is built from TRBV29-1 and TRBJ2-3; D perhaps matches TRBD2 (6 bases). Trimming took 4 bases from V and 6 from J, leaving 14 bases between them. Germline CDR1 reads SQVTM; CDR2 reads ANQGSEA. CDR3 length equals 13 residues. The CDR3 spells CSVARGLGDTQYF. The CDR3, as DNA: TGCAGCGTTGCCCGGGGGTTGGGGGATACGCAGTATTTT.

V usage is TRBV7-3 and J usage is TRBJ2-2; maybe TRBD2 (5 bases). The CDR3 totals 16 residues. V lost 0 bases to trimming and J lost 7 bases, with 15 bases between them. The germline CDR1 and CDR2 sequences are SGHTA and FQGTGA. In nucleotides, the CDR3 is TGTGCCAGCAGCTTAACTGGGTCTAGCCGCAGCGGGGAGCTGTTTTTT. Protein: CASSLTGSSRSGELFF.